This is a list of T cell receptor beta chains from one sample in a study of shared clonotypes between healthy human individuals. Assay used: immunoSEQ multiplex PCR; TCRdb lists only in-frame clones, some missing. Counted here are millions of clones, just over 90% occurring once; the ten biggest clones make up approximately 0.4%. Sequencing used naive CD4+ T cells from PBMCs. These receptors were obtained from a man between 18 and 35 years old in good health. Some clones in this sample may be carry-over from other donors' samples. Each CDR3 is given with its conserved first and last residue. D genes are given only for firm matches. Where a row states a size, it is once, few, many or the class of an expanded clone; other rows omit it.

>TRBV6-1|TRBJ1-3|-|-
CASSDDFKAGEDTIYF
TGTGCCAGCAGTGACGACTTTAAGGCAGGGGAGGACACCATATATTTT
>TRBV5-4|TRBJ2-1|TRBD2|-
CASSPLAGGPSYNEQFF
TGTGCCAGCAGCCCACTGGCGGGAGGGCCCTCCTACAATGAGCAGTTCTTC
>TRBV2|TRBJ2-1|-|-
CASSEAAPGDYNEQFF
TGTGCCAGCAGTGAAGCCGCGCCGGGAGACTACAATGAGCAGTTCTTC
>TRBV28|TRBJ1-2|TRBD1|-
CASGGTANYGYTF
TGTGCCAGCGGAGGGACAGCAAACTATGGCTACACCTTC
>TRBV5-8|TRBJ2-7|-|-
CASSRGPTGVGQYF
TGTGCCAGCAGCAGGGGCCCGACGGGTGTCGGGCAGTACTTC
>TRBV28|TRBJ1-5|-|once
CATRSILRGNQPQHF
TGTGCCACCCGGAGCATATTACGGGGCAATCAGCCCCAGCATTTT
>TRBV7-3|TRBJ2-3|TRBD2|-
CASSLTSGRLTDTQYF
TGTGCCAGCAGCTTAACATCCGGGAGGCTCACAGATACGCAGTATTTT
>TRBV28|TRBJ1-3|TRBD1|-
CASSLGTGGATIYF
TGTGCCAGCAGTTTAGGGACAGGGGGGGCCACCATATATTTT
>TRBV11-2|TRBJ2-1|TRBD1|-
CASSPRQGYNEQFF
TGTGCCAGCAGTCCTCGACAGGGCTACAATGAGCAGTTCTTC
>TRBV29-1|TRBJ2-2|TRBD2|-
CSGRAGLATGELFF
TGCAGCGGTAGAGCGGGACTAGCAACCGGGGAGCTGTTTTTT
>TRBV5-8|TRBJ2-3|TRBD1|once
CASSLLRDRGADTQYF
TGTGCCAGCAGCTTGTTGCGGGACAGGGGGGCAGATACGCAGTATTTT
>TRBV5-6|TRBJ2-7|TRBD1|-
CASSSTGTYEQYF
TGTGCCAGCAGCTCGACAGGGACCTACGAGCAGTACTTC
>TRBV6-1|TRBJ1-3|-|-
CASSDRQNSGNTIYF
TGTGCCAGCAGTGACCGACAGAACTCTGGAAACACCATATATTTT
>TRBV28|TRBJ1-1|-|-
CASSSVHGGNTEAFF
TGTGCCAGCAGTTCCGTACATGGGGGAAACACTGAAGCTTTCTTT
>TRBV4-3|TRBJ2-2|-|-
CASSQDSGPGELFF
TGCGCCAGCAGCCAAGATTCAGGGCCCGGGGAGCTGTTTTTT
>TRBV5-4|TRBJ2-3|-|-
CASSNKASDTQYF
TGTGCCAGCAGTAATAAGGCATCAGATACGCAGTATTTT
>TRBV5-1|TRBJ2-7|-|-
CASSLVDSSYEQYF
TGCGCCAGCAGCTTGGTCGACAGTTCCTACGAGCAGTACTTC
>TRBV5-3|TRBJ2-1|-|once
CARSLAGRLNNEQFF
TGTGCCAGAAGCTTGGCGGGGAGGCTCAACAATGAGCAGTTCTTC
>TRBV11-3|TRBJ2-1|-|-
CASSFGGDNEQFF
TGTGCCAGCAGCTTCGGGGGAGACAATGAGCAGTTCTTC
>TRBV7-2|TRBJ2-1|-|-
CASRGSFLASSYNEQFF
TGTGCCAGCAGAGGATCTTTTCTCGCCAGCTCCTACAATGAGCAGTTCTTC
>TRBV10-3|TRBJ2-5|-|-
CAISESVRKATQYF
TGTGCCATCAGTGAGTCGGTTCGGAAGGCGACCCAGTACTTC
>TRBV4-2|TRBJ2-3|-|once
CASSPISTDTQYF
TGTGCCAGCAGTCCGATAAGCACAGATACGCAGTATTTT
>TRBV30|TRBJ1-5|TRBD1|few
CAWSVRDRVGSNQPQHF
TGTGCCTGGAGTGTCCGGGACAGGGTTGGTAGCAATCAGCCCCAGCATTTT
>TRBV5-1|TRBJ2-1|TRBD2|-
CASSLGLLAGGPNEQFF
TGCGCCAGCAGCTTGGGTCTGTTAGCGGGAGGGCCCAATGAGCAGTTCTTC
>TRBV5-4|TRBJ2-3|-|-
CASSSRDSTDTQYF
TGTGCCAGCAGCAGTCGGGACTCCACAGATACGCAGTATTTT
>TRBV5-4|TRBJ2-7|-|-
CASSLGSNYEQYF
TGTGCCAGCAGCTTGGGCAGCAACTACGAGCAGTACTTC
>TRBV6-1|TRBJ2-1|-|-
CASKGLQTTEQFF
TGTGCCAGCAAGGGACTCCAAACAACTGAGCAGTTCTTC
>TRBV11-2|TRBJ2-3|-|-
CASSLDRGTDTQYF
TGTGCCAGCAGCTTAGATAGGGGCACAGATACGCAGTATTTT
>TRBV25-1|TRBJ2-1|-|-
CASKGDGTNEQFF
TGTGCCAGCAAGGGGGACGGGACGAATGAGCAGTTCTTC
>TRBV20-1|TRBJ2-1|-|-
CSADDNEQFF
TGCAGTGCCGACGACAATGAGCAGTTCTTC
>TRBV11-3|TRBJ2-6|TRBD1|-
CASSPLGGGANVLTF
TGTGCCAGCAGCCCGTTAGGGGGCGGGGCCAACGTCCTGACTTTC